The sequence of this TCR beta chain was determined in a study of cytotoxic CD8 clonotypes in ibrutinib-treated CLL. General study points: Measured clonality at baseline was greater than in age-matched healthy donors and tracked with circulating CD8+ T-cell counts. Clonality climbed at ibrutinib response, then dropped toward baseline at progression. Progressing patients had sampling times that differed from those of sustained-remission patients.

With regard to this clone: Its cognate antigen is unknown.

CDR3 length equals 16 residues. The V gene's germline CDR1 is SGHNT and CDR2 YYREEE (reference sequence). V was pared by 4 bases and J by 5 bases, with 10 bases of the junction left unmatched. The table came from immunoSEQ multiplex PCR; TCRdb's copy has only in-frame clones and leaves some out. The sample lists approximately 280,000 clones; approximately 79% were seen once. The sample here was PBMCs, taken at disease progression, from a patient treated with ibrutinib. The chain carries TRBV5-4 and TRBJ2-2; 8 nucleotides line up with TRBD1. The TCR was taken from a human donor with chronic lymphocytic leukemia. The CDR3 nucleotides read TGTGCCAGCAGCCGTGGGGGACAGGTGGGGACCGGGGAGCTGTTTTTT. It is translated as CASSRGGQVGTGELFF.